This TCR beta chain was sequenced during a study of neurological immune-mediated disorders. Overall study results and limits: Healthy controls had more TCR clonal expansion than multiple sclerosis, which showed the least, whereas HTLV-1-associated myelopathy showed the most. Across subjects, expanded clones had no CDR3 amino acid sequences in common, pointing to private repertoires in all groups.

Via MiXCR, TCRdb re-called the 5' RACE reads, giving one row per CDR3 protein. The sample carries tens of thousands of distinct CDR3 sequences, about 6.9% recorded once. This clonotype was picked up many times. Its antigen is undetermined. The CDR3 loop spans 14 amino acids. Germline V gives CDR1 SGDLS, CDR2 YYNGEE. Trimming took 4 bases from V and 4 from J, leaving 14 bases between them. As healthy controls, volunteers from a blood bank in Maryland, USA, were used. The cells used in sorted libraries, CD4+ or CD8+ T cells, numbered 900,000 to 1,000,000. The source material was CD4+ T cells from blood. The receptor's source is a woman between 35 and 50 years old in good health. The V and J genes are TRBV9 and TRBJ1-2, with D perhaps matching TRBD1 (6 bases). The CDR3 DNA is TGTGCCAGCAGCCCCATAACAGGGAGCTATGGCTACACCTTC. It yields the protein CASSPITGSYGYTF.